Listed below are T cell receptor beta chains from one sample, sequenced in a study of cytomegalovirus exposure and HLA in healthy donors. The method was immunoSEQ multiplex PCR; TCRdb's version includes in-frame clones alone and lacks a portion of them. The sample comprises about 170,000 clones, around 80% of which are singletons, and around 4.1% rests with the top ten. Source material: PBMCs. All receptors derive from a woman aged 45 to 65 in good health and CMV-seropositive. CDR3s include the opening cysteine and the closing phenylalanine or tryptophan. The order of the fields is J gene, CDR3 length, clone size, D gene, V gene, CDR3 protein, CDR3 DNA. The D gene is left open where the match is weak. The size of a clone is reported for some rows only, either as once, few or many, or as a class for expanded clones.

TRBJ2-3 | 12 | NA | NA | TRBV6-1 | CASSEDRSTQYF | TGTGCCAGCAGTGAAGACAGAAGTACGCAGTATTTT
TRBJ1-1 | 13 | NA | NA | TRBV11-1 | CASSLAYGTEAFF | TGTGCCAGCAGCTTAGCGTACGGGACTGAAGCTTTCTTT
TRBJ1-4 | 16 | few | NA | TRBV4-3 | CASSQVPGLANEKLFF | TGCGCCAGCAGCCAAGTTCCGGGATTGGCTAATGAAAAACTGTTTTTT
TRBJ1-1 | 13 | NA | TRBD1 | TRBV19 | CASSRDRETEAFF | TGTGCCAGTAGTAGGGACAGGGAAACTGAAGCTTTCTTT
TRBJ2-5 | 14 | NA | NA | TRBV7-2 | CASSYRVGPETQYF | TGTGCCAGCAGCTATCGGGTTGGCCCAGAGACCCAGTACTTC
TRBJ1-2 | 12 | NA | TRBD1 | TRBV6-5 | CASAGGNYGYTF | TGTGCCAGCGCAGGGGGCAACTATGGCTACACCTTC
TRBJ1-4 | 14 | NA | TRBD1 | TRBV19 | CASSPTGANEKLFF | TGTGCCAGTAGCCCGACAGGGGCTAATGAAAAACTGTTTTTT
TRBJ2-5 | 14 | NA | TRBD1 | TRBV5-1 | CASSIQGDQETQYF | TGCGCCAGCAGCATACAGGGGGATCAAGAGACCCAGTACTTC
TRBJ1-2 | 13 | NA | NA | TRBV30 | CAWSITGNYGYTF | TGTGCCTGGAGCATCACAGGAAACTATGGCTACACCTTC
TRBJ2-1 | 17 | NA | TRBD2 | TRBV7-2 | CASSWVGGRASYNEQFF | TGTGCCAGCAGCTGGGTAGGCGGGAGGGCTTCCTACAATGAGCAGTTCTTC
TRBJ1-1 | 16 | medium-sized | TRBD1 | TRBV4-3 | CASSQVSQGEGAEAFF | TGCGCCAGCAGCCAAGTGTCTCAGGGGGAAGGCGCTGAAGCTTTCTTT
TRBJ1-5 | 14 | NA | NA | TRBV6-5 | CASSWTAGNQPQHF | TGTGCCAGCAGCTGGACAGCGGGCAATCAGCCCCAGCATTTT
TRBJ2-1 | 16 | NA | TRBD2 | TRBV7-3 | CASSPSGTSSYNEQFF | TGTGCCAGCAGCCCCTCCGGGACTAGCTCCTACAATGAGCAGTTCTTC
TRBJ2-7 | 15 | few | NA | TRBV6-5 | CASSYQQDPTYEQYF | TGTGCCAGCAGTTACCAACAGGACCCTACCTACGAGCAGTACTTC
TRBJ2-3 | 14 | NA | NA | TRBV28 | CASRGGGETDTQYF | TGTGCCAGCAGAGGGGGGGGAGAAACAGATACGCAGTATTTT
TRBJ2-7 | 18 | NA | TRBD2 | TRBV4-2 | CASSQDPGASGRSYEQYF | TGTGCCAGCAGCCAAGATCCCGGCGCTAGCGGGAGATCGTACGAGCAGTACTTC
TRBJ1-1 | 14 | NA | NA | TRBV2 | CASSLDRRSTEAFF | TGTGCCAGCAGCTTGGACAGACGGAGCACTGAAGCTTTCTTT
TRBJ2-7 | 19 | NA | TRBD2 | TRBV6-4 | CASSDLGTSGRPFVDEQYF | TGTGCCAGCAGTGACTTGGGGACTAGCGGGAGGCCTTTTGTCGACGAGCAGTACTTC
TRBJ1-4 | 15 | NA | NA | TRBV7-9 | CASSLARGTNEKLFF | TGTGCCAGCAGCTTAGCGCGGGGGACTAATGAAAAACTGTTTTTT
TRBJ2-7 | 17 | NA | TRBD2 | TRBV28 | CASSLPSTSGRRYEQYF | TGTGCCAGCAGTTTACCCAGTACTAGCGGGAGACGCTACGAGCAGTACTTC
TRBJ2-3 | 18 | NA | TRBD1 | TRBV10-2 | CASRTGGRGLGSTDTQYF | TGCGCCAGCAGAACTGGGGGCAGGGGGCTAGGGAGCACAGATACGCAGTATTTT
TRBJ2-1 | 15 | few | TRBD2 | TRBV5-1 | CASSSTSGRFDEQFF | TGCGCCAGCAGCTCGACTAGCGGGAGGTTCGATGAGCAGTTCTTC
TRBJ2-2 | 15 | NA | TRBD2 | TRBV5-1 | CASTRLAGTTGELFF | TGCGCCAGCACAAGGCTAGCGGGAACCACCGGGGAGCTGTTTTTT
TRBJ2-1 | 15 | once | TRBD2 | TRBV9 | CASSVASGEGNEQFF | TGTGCCAGCAGCGTCGCTAGCGGGGAAGGCAATGAGCAGTTCTTC
TRBJ1-4 | 14 | few | NA | TRBV7-6 | CASSTGSPTGKLFF | TGTGCCAGCAGTACCGGGAGCCCCACGGGGAAACTGTTTTTT
TRBJ2-1 | 16 | NA | TRBD2 | TRBV7-8 | CASSSRGGAFGNEQFF | TGTGCCAGCAGCAGCCGCGGGGGGGCCTTCGGGAATGAGCAGTTCTTC
TRBJ1-5 | 14 | NA | TRBD1 | TRBV28 | CASSMGQGSQPQHF | TGTGCCAGCAGCATGGGACAGGGCAGTCAGCCCCAGCATTTT
TRBJ2-3 | 12 | NA | NA | TRBV7-9 | CASSAGGDTQYF | TGTGCCAGCAGCGCCGGGGGAGATACGCAGTATTTT